This T cell receptor (beta chain) was sequenced during a study of T cells in Graves' hyperthyroidism and ophthalmopathy. Study background: Blood from the periphery was taken at initial diagnosis, before any treatment.

Using RNA transcripts as the source, TCR beta CDR3 regions were amplified. First-round RT-PCR with HTBI primers amplified the TCR CDR3 region. TCRdb fed the multiplex PCR reads into MiXCR, producing one record per CDR3 protein. The table has about 400,000 distinct CDR3 sequences, roughly 15% seen once; the top ten hold under 15%. This CDR3 region has 17 residues. The ends were cut back, 3 bases at V and 8 bases at J, with 26 bases in the middle. Germline CDR1 and CDR2: DFQATT and SNEGSKA (reference sequence). Inclusion characteristics of ophthalmopathy patients comprised a Clinical Activity Score of at least 3, a NOSPECS grade of at least 4, and duration under 3 months. A word on this clonotype: The antigen remains unidentified.

Overall study results and limits: Most thyroid clonotypes that were expanded above 0.001 also turned up in blood.

The TCR originated in a man aged 18 to 29 with Graves' ophthalmopathy. The chain has TRBV20-1 and TRBJ1-5; the D is unclear. The sequencing sample was made of blood. The CDR3 nucleotides are TGCAGTGCTAGGCAGCGGGAGGGCCCTTCCTACAAGGAGCCCCAGCATTTT. It codes for CSARQREGPSYKEPQHF.